Listed below are T cell receptor beta chains from one sample, sequenced in a study of blood T cell repertoires in COVID-19. Generated by immunoSEQ multiplex PCR, the TCRdb table keeps only in-frame clones and is missing some. The sample shows 65,000 to 90,000 clones, roughly four fifths of them seen only once. The sequencing input was peripheral blood. All receptors come from a human donor in a cohort sampled during active COVID-19. Each CDR3 is given with its conserved first and last residue. The D gene is left open where the match is weak.

>TRBJ2-2|TRBV18|NA
CASSPPSGGIFGELFF
>TRBJ1-6|TRBV6-5|TRBD1
CASSFTGAYNSPLHF
>TRBJ2-2|TRBV7-2|NA
CASSLQYYAGELFF
>TRBJ2-5|TRBV10-3|NA
CAISESSTGGWETQYF
>TRBJ2-2|TRBV7-3|NA
CASSLLLNTGELFF
>TRBJ1-6|TRBV25-1|NA
CASSDSGFSPLHF
>TRBJ2-5|TRBV19|TRBD1
CASSDRGRETQYF
>TRBJ2-7|TRBV7-9|TRBD2
CASSSSGGPRYF
>TRBJ1-6|TRBV5-5|NA
CASSLERTGSYNSPLHF
>TRBJ2-2|TRBV7-2|TRBD1
CASSLVGTGGPRAGELFF
>TRBJ1-2|TRBV4-3|TRBD1
CASSHSGTGESYGYTF
>TRBJ2-7|TRBV5-1|TRBD1
CASSRTGGMYEQYF
>TRBJ1-6|TRBV27|NA
CASSPQGYWNSPLHF
>TRBJ1-6|TRBV27|NA
CASSLAGLDSPLHF
>TRBJ2-5|TRBV5-3|TRBD2
CARSSLLAGGPETQYF
>TRBJ2-1|TRBV7-9|TRBD2
CASSRAGSSYNEQFF
>TRBJ1-6|TRBV19|NA
CASRVAVYNSPLHF
>TRBJ1-1|TRBV3-1/TRBV3-2|NA
CASSQGTGLSGGEAFF
>TRBJ1-6|TRBV7-2|TRBD1
CASSLAHRGQSPLHF
>TRBJ2-3|TRBV7-2|TRBD2
CASSLRGEGRDTQYF
>TRBJ1-1|TRBV5-1|TRBD1
CASSGRTGNTEAFF
>TRBJ1-1|TRBV18|NA
CASSPSQVMNTEAFF
>TRBJ2-2|TRBV24-1|NA
CATSASFGRGVNTGELFF
>TRBJ2-5|TRBV5-1|TRBD1
CASSLGDRGGETQYF
>TRBJ1-4|TRBV7-3|TRBD1
CASSILRDRGDKDEKLFF
>TRBJ1-2|TRBV9|NA
CASSAGTKNGYTF
>TRBJ2-3|TRBV15|NA
CATSSFYTDTQYF
>TRBJ2-5|TRBV9|NA
CASSEGKVKQTQYF
>TRBJ1-3|TRBV4-1|NA
CASSQEYGSGNTIYF
>TRBJ2-3|TRBV9|NA
CASSVGVTSTDTQYF
>TRBJ2-5|TRBV3-1/TRBV3-2|NA
CASSLGAGLETQYF
>TRBJ2-2|TRBV7-2|NA
CASSLVRSTGELFF
>TRBJ2-7|TRBV19|NA
CASSPGHLYEQYF
>TRBJ2-1|TRBV11-3|TRBD1
CASSLRTGDNYEQFF
>TRBJ2-7|TRBV27|TRBD2
CASSLGTRGSREQYF
>TRBJ2-7|TRBV11-2|NA
CASSLGSGTLSYEQYF
>TRBJ1-6|TRBV18|NA
CASSPRQSNNSPLHF
>TRBJ1-5|TRBV10-1|NA
CASSEQPWGGRKPQHF
>TRBJ2-7|TRBV5-1|TRBD1
CASRDRDAYEQYF
>TRBJ1-5|TRBV27|TRBD1
CASSPTGHQPQHF
>TRBJ1-4|TRBV7-9|NA
CASSFATNEKLFF
>TRBJ1-2|TRBV11-3|NA
CASSLATGYGSNYGYTF
>TRBJ1-3|TRBV21-1|NA
CASSKARVF
>TRBJ1-4|TRBV28|NA
CASSLWGDPARKLFF
>TRBJ2-7|TRBV21-1|NA
CASSKSKQGLNSTVRGEQYF
>TRBJ2-5|TRBV9|NA
CASSVRGGETQYF
>TRBJ1-6|TRBV18|NA
CASSPGGGLSPLHF
>TRBJ1-4|TRBV5-6|NA
CASSFAAGAGEKLFF
>TRBJ2-3|TRBV7-6|TRBD2
CASSPYGGGGGTDTQYF
>TRBJ2-1|TRBV29-1|TRBD2
CSVCPAGAYNEQFF
>TRBJ2-1|TRBV6-1|TRBD2
CASSDFGGGAVNEQFF
>TRBJ2-1|TRBV9|NA
CASNTYGDLYNEQFF
>TRBJ1-1|TRBV3-1/TRBV3-2|NA
CASSRQRKAFF
>TRBJ1-1|TRBV3-1/TRBV3-2|NA
CASSQDVEAGDTEAFF